Below, one T cell receptor (beta chain) is given with its context. Assay: immunoSEQ multiplex PCR; the TCRdb copy retains only in-frame clones and omits some. The sample has roughly 2,500,000 clones; roughly 93% are singletons. Per the germline V gene, CDR1 is MDHEN and CDR2 is SYDVKM. There are 14 residues in the CDR3. Trimming took 6 bases from V and 1 from J, leaving 11 bases between them. The data stem from a study of shared clonotypes between healthy human individuals. This chain uses TRBV28 with TRBJ2-3; D not certain. Sequencing was performed on naive CD4+ T cells from PBMCs. The subset denotes: CD45RA+ positively selected. The receptor's source is a man younger than 35 in good health. Some clones in this sample may be carry-over from other donors' samples. CDR3 loop: CASSPHGGTDTQYF. CDR3 bases: TGTGCCAGCAGCCCTCATGGGGGCACAGATACGCAGTATTTT. The variable domain in full, completed from reference TRBV28 and TRBJ2-3, reads DVKVTQSSRYLVKRTGEKVFLECVQDMDHENMFWYRQDPGLGLRLIYFSYDVKMKEKGDIPEGYSVSREKKERFSLILESASTNQTSMYLCASSPHGGTDTQYFGPGTRLTVL.